The source of this T cell receptor beta chain is a study of T-cell memory formation after mild COVID-19. Across the study: TCR clusters were mostly donor specific. Findings of the study overall: CM and EM subsets held most contracting CD4+ clones; EMRA held CD8+ ones. Memory sampled before infection contained some responding clones, suggesting cross-reactive memory joined.

V dropped 6 bases and J dropped 0; count of bases not matched to a gene: 3. CDR1 is MNHEY, CDR2 SVGAGI, per germline. CDR3 length: 15 residues. One entry per CDR3 protein results from TCRdb running MiXCR on the 5' RACE reads. The sample consists of around 390,000 distinct CDR3 sequences, about 15% of them appearing once. Note on this clonotype: Its matching antigen is unknown.

This rearrangement joins TRBV6-5 to TRBJ2-3; 10 nucleotides agree with TRBD2. This receptor was identified in a man aged 18 to 29 who had mild COVID-19 (a few samples of this study predate the infection). Cell type and time point are not known. Sequences were obtained from PBMCs or a T cell subset sorted from them (not recorded which). The CDR3 coding sequence is TGTGCCAGCAGGCTTAGCGGGGGGAGCACAGATACGCAGTATTTT. This gives the protein CASRLSGGSTDTQYF.